A single TCR beta chain is shown here with its context. These data belong to a study of blood T cell repertoires in COVID-19. V lost 2 bases to trimming and J lost 0 bases, with 7 bases between them. Germline V gives CDR1 SGHTA, CDR2 FQGNSA. CDR3 length: 15 amino acids. Authors' processing steps: Researchers report that nucleated cell counts were estimated from reference gene primer amplification. Here immunoSEQ multiplex PCR was the method, and the copy in TCRdb shows in-frame clones only, minus some. V, J and clone size are those of that table, while D and trimming were read from the DNA. The sample has approximately 49,000 clones; about 88% are singletons.

The chain uses TRBV7-2 and TRBJ1-4; D unclear. The receptor comes from a man in his fifties with acute or convalescent COVID-19. Sequenced sample: peripheral blood. CDR3 amino acids: CASSLIRATNEKLFF. In DNA, the CDR3 is TGTGCCAGCAGCTTAATACGCGCAACTAATGAAAAACTGTTTTTT. Together with reference TRBV7-2 and TRBJ1-4, the CDR3 gives the full variable domain: GAGVSQSPSNKVTEKGKDVELRCDPISGHTALYWYRQSLGQGLEFLIYFQGNSAPDKSGLPSDRFSAERTGGSVSTLTIQRTQQEDSAVYLCASSLIRATNEKLFFGSGTQLSVL.